This record looks at one T cell receptor beta chain sequence and its context. Its specificity is unknown. The data stem from a study of shared clonotypes between healthy human individuals. Whole-study findings and limits: It was anticipated that sequencing depth would influence how many clonotypes donors shared.

It was at deep level that the assay was run. Clones were sequenced by immunoSEQ multiplex PCR, and TCRdb holds only the in-frame ones, with some missing. This table holds 2 million to 2.5 million clones, roughly 95% found once. Material for sequencing was naive CD4+ T cells sorted from blood. Subset meaning: CD45RA+ positively selected. The clonotype was recovered from a young man in good health.

CDR3 residues: CASRQASGNTIYF. The CDR3 nucleotides read TGTGCCAGCAGGCAAGCCTCTGGAAACACCATATATTTT. The rearrangement links TRBV27 to TRBJ1-3; no clear D. Germline V gene lookup returns CDR1 MNHEY and CDR2 SMNVEV (reference sequence). The CDR3 is made up of 13 amino acids. V lost 6 bases and J lost 0, with 6 bases in between.